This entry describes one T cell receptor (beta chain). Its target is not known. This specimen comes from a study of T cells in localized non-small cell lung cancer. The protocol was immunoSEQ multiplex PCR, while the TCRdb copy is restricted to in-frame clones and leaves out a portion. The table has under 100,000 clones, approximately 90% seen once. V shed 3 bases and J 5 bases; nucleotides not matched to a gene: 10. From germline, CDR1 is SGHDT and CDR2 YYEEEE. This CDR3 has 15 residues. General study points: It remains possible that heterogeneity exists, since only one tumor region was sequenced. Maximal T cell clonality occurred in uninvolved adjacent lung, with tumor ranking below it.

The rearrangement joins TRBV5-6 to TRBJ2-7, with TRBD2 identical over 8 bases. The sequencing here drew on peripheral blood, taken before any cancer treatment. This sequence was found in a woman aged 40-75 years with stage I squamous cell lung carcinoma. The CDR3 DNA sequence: TGTGCCAGCAGCTCCGGGACTAGACTCAGCCACGAGCAGTACTTC. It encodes CASSSGTRLSHEQYF.